The source of this T cell receptor (beta chain) is a study of OX40 agonist ivuxolimab in advanced cancers. The table came from immunoSEQ multiplex PCR; TCRdb's copy has only in-frame clones and leaves some out. The data contain about 6,300 clones, 70% of them seen just once; the ten biggest clones take up about three fifths. The CDR3 has 16 residues. Germline V lookup: CDR1 MRHNA, CDR2 SNTAGT. The ends were cut back, 3 bases at V and 6 bases at J, with 18 bases in the middle. Material: CD4+ or CD8+ T cells sorted from blood, obtained in a trial of the OX40 agonist ivuxolimab. The sequence derives from an adult with an advanced solid tumor such as melanoma, head and neck, liver or kidney cancer. The chain is built from TRBV6-4 and TRBJ2-1, with a weak D call TRBD2 (6 bases). In DNA form, the CDR3 reads TGTGCCAGCAGTGATCTAGGAGGGTTCTCGTCCAATGAGCAGTTCTTC. Protein product: CASSDLGGFSSNEQFF.